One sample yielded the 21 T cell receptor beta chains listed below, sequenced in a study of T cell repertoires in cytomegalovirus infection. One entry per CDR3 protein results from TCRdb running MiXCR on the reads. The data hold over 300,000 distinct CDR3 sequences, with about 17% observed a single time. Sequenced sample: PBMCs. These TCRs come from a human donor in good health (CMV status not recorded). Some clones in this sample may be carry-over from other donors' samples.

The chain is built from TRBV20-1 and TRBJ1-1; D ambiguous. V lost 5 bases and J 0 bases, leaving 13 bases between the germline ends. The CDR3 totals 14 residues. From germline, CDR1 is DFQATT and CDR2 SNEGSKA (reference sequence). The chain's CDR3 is CSAVRGPMNTEAFF. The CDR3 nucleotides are TGCAGTGCTGTACGGGGTCCCATGAACACTGAAGCTTTCTTT.

The CDR3 DNA reads TGTGCCAGCTCAGCACTAGGGCACTCCTACGAGCAGTACTTC. Amino acid sequence: CASSALGHSYEQYF. This chain links TRBV18 with TRBJ2-7, with D maybe TRBD2 (5 bases). Trimming removed 5 bases at V and 0 bases at J, with 11 bases between. The CDR3 spans 14 residues. Per the germline V gene, CDR1 is KGHSH and CDR2 is LQKENI.

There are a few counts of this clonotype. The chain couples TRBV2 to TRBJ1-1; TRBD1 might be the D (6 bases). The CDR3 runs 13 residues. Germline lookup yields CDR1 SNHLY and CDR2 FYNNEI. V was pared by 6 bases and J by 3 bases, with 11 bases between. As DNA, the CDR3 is TGTGCCAGCAGAACGACAGGAGACACTGAAGCTTTCTTT. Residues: CASRTTGDTEAFF.

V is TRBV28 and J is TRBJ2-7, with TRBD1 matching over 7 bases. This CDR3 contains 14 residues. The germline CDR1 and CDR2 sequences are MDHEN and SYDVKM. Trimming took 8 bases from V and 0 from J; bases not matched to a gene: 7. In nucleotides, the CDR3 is TGTGCCAGCGAGACAGGGTCAACCTCCTACGAGCAGTACTTC. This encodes CASETGSTSYEQYF.

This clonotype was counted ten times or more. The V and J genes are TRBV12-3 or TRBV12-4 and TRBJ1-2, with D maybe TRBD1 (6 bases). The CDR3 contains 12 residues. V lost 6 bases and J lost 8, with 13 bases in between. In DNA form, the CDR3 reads TGTGCCAGCAGCAAACCAGGGGTCGGCTACACCTTC. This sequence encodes CASSKPGVGYTF.

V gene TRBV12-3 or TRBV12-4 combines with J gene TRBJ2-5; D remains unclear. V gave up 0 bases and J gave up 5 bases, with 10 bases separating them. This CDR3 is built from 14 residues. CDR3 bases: TGTGCCAGCAGTTTAGCGGGTTTAGGGGAGACCCAGTACTTC. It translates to CASSLAGLGETQYF.

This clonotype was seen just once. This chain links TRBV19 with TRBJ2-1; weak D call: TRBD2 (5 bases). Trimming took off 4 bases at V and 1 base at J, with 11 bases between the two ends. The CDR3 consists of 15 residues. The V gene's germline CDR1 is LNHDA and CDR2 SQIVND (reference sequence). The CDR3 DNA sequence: TGTGCCAGTAGTACGGGATTGAGTTCCTACAATGAGCAGTTCTTC. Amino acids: CASSTGLSSYNEQFF. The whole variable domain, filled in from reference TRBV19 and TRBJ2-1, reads DGGITQSPKYLFRKEGQNVTLSCEQNLNHDAMYWYRQDPGQGLRLIYYSQIVNDFQKGDIAEGYSVSREKKESFPLTVTSAQKNPTAFYLCASSTGLSSYNEQFFGPGTRLTVL.

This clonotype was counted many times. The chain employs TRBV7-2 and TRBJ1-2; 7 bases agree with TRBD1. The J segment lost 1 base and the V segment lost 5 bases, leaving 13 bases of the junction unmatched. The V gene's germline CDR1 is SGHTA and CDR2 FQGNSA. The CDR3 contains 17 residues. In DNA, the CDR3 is TGTGCCAGCAGCACCAGCCCCACAGGGGCATTTAACTATGGCTACACCTTC. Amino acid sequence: CASSTSPTGAFNYGYTF.

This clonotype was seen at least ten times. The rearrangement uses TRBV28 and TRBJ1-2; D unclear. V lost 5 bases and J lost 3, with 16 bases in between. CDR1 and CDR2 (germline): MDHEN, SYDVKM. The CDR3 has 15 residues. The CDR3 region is CASSLASTDYYGYTF. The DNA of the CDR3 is TGTGCCAGCAGTCTCGCCTCAACAGATTACTATGGCTACACCTTC.

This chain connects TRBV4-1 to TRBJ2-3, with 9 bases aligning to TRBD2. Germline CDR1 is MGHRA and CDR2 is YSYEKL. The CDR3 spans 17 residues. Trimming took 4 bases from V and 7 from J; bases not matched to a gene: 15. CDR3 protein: CASSPSLASGVRNTQYF. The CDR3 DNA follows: TGCGCCAGCAGCCCGTCGTTGGCTAGCGGGGTAAGGAATACGCAGTATTTT.

The chain's CDR3 is CASSQGDRDRGGYTF. Written as DNA, the CDR3 is TGTGCCAGCAGCCAAGGTGATCGGGACAGGGGCGGCTACACCTTC. The chain has TRBV3-1 and TRBJ1-2; 10 bases line up with TRBD1. This CDR3 has 15 residues. Looked up from germline, CDR1 is LGHDT and CDR2 is YNNKEL (reference sequence). J lost 8 bases, V lost 1 base, and 7 bases had no gene match.

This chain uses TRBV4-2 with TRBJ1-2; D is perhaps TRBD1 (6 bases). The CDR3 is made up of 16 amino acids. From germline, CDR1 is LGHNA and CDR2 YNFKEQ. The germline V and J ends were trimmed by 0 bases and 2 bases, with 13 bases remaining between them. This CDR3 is CASSQDRQGQNYGYTF. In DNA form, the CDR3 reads TGTGCCAGCAGCCAAGATCGGCAGGGGCAAAACTATGGCTACACCTTC.

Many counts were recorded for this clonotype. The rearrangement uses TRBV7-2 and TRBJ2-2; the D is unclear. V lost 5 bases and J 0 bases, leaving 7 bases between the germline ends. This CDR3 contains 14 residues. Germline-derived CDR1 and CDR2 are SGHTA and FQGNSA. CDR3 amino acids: CASSREANTGELFF. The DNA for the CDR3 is TGTGCCAGCAGCAGGGAAGCGAACACCGGGGAGCTGTTTTTT.

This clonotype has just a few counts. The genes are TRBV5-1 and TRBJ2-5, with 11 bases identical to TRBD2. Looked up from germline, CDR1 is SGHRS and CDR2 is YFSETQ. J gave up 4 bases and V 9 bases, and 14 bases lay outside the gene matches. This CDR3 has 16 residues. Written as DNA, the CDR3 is TGCGCCACCCAAGAACTAGCGGGGGAGAGATCAGAGACCCAGTACTTC. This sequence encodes CATQELAGERSETQYF.

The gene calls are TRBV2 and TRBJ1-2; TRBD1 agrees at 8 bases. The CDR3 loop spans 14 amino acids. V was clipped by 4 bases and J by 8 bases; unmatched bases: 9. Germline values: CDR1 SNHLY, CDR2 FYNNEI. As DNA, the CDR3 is TGTGCCAGCAGTGCAGGGCAGGGGGCTTCGGGCTACACCTTC. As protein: CASSAGQGASGYTF.

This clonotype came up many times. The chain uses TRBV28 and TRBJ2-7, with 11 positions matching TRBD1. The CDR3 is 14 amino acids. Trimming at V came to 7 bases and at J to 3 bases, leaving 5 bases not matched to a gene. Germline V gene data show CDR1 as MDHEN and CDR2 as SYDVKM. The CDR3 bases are TGTGCCAGCACTTCCGGGACAGGGGGCTACGAGCAGTACTTC. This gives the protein CASTSGTGGYEQYF.

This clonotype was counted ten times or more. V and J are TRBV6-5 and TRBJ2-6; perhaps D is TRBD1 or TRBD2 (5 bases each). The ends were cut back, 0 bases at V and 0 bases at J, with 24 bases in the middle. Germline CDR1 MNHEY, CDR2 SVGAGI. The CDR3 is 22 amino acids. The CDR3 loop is CASSYSRGRVAGLSSGANVLTF. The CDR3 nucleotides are TGTGCCAGCAGTTACTCGAGGGGTCGTGTAGCAGGGTTATCCTCTGGGGCCAACGTCCTGACTTTC.

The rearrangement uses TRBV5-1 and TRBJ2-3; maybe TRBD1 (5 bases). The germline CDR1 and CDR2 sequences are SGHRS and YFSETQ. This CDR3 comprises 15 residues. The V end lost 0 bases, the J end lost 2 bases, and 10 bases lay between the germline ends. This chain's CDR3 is CASSLGGPTTDTQYF. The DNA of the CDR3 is TGCGCCAGCAGCTTGGGGGGCCCTACCACAGATACGCAGTATTTT.

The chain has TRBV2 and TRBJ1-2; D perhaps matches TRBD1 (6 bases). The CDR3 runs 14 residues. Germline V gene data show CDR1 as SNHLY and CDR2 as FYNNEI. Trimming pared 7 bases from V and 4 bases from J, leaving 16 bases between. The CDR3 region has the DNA TGTGCCAGCAAACAGGGAGTTGGTAGCTATGGCTACACCTTC. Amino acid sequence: CASKQGVGSYGYTF.

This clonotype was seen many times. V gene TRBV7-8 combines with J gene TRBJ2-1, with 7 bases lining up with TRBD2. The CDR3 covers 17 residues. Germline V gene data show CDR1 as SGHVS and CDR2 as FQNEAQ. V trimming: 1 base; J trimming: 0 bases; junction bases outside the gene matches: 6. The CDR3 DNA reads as TGTGCCAGCAGCTTAGGTGGGGGGGGGAGCTCCTACAATGAGCAGTTCTTC. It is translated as CASSLGGGGSSYNEQFF.

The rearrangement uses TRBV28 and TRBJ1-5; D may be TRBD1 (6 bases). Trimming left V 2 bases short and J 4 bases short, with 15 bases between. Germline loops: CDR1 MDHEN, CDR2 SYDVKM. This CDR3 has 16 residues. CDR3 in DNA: TGTGCCAGCAGTTTAGAGGGGGGCTTTGGGAATCAGCCCCAGCATTTT. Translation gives CASSLEGGFGNQPQHF.